A single sample is the source of the 24 T cell receptor beta chains below, sequenced in a study of T-cell memory formation after mild COVID-19. TCRdb processed the 5' RACE reads anew with MiXCR; each CDR3 protein has one entry. The sample includes some 330,000 distinct CDR3 sequences, 20% to 25% of them seen just once. Sequenced: PBMCs or a T cell subset sorted from them (not recorded which). Receptor source: an adult woman who had mild COVID-19 (a few samples of this study predate the infection). Cell type and time point are not known.

This clonotype was seen more than once but under ten times. The chain is built from TRBV12-3 or TRBV12-4 and TRBJ2-7; no reliable D call. The V gene lost 8 bases and the J gene lost 2 bases, with 19 bases spanning the gap. This CDR3 has 15 amino acids. The CDR3 loop is CASSTPDLPTYEQYF. The CDR3 coding sequence is TGTGCCAGCTCGACACCGGATCTGCCAACCTACGAGCAGTACTTC.

This clonotype was found once. CDR3 in DNA: TGTGCCAGCAGCCTCCTGGGGGTTCCGGGAGATACGCAGTATTTT. Encoded protein: CASSLLGVPGDTQYF. The chain carries TRBV7-2 and TRBJ2-3; either TRBD1 or TRBD2 may supply D (5 bases each). This CDR3 region has 15 residues. Germline CDR1 SGHTA, CDR2 FQGNSA. With 5 bases removed from V and 5 bases from J, the gap between germline ends came to 17 bases.

This chain connects TRBV7-6 to TRBJ2-1, with 9 bases lining up with TRBD2. The CDR3 length is 16 residues. With V trimmed by 1 base and J by 8 bases, 9 bases remained unmatched. Germline values: CDR1 SGHVS, CDR2 FNYEAQ. CDR3 sequence (DNA): TGTGCCAGCAGCTTAGAGGGGGTAGCGGGAGAGGATGAGCAGTTCTTC. It specifies CASSLEGVAGEDEQFF.

The chain employs TRBV30 and TRBJ2-2; a weak D match, TRBD1 (6 bases). CDR3 length equals 13 residues. The V end lost 7 bases, the J end lost 9 bases, and 18 bases lay between the germline ends. Germline-derived CDR1 and CDR2 are GTSNPN and SVGIG (reference sequence). Written as DNA, the CDR3 is TGTGCCTCGGCGCCAGGGGATCGGCGGGAGCTGTTTTTT. Its protein is CASAPGDRRELFF.

The V gene is TRBV6-2 or TRBV6-3, the J gene TRBJ1-1, with 12 positions matching TRBD1. The CDR3 sequence is 18 residues long. V lost 6 bases to trimming and J lost 1 base; unmatched junction nucleotides: 12. Germline CDR1 reads MNHEY; CDR2 reads SVGEGT. CDR3 sequence (DNA): TGTGCCAGCAGCTTTACCGGGACAGGGGGCTGGGAGAACACTGAAGCTTTCTTT. It specifies CASSFTGTGGWENTEAFF.

This clonotype appeared a few times. V usage is TRBV29-1 and J usage is TRBJ2-5; 8 bases fit TRBD1. From germline, CDR1 is SQVTM and CDR2 ANQGSEA. V trimming: 6 bases; J trimming: 4 bases; junction bases outside the gene matches: 10. CDR3 size: 14 residues. The CDR3, as DNA: TGCAGCGTCGTCAGGGGGCCGGGGGTAGAGACCCAGTACTTC. Translation: CSVVRGPGVETQYF. Based on the CDR3 plus reference TRBV29-1 and TRBJ2-5, the full variable domain is SAVISQKPSRDICQRGTSLTIQCQVDSQVTMMFWYRQQPGQSLTLIATANQGSEATYESGFVIDKFPISRPNLTFSTLTVSNMSPEDSSIYLCSVVRGPGVETQYFGPGTRLLVL.

The chain recombines TRBV20-1 with TRBJ2-3; 14 nucleotides match TRBD2. V trimming: 6 bases; J trimming: 1 base; junction bases outside the gene matches: 6. CDR3 length: 16 amino acids. The germline V gene has CDR1 DFQATT and CDR2 SNEGSKA (reference sequence). CDR3 nucleotide sequence: TGCAGTGCGCTACCGGGACTAGCGGGAGGCACAGATACGCAGTATTTT. Translated: CSALPGLAGGTDTQYF.

The chain couples TRBV6-2 or TRBV6-3 to TRBJ1-1; unclear D gene. Germline values: CDR1 MNHEY, CDR2 SVGEGT. CDR3 size: 12 residues. V shed 2 bases and J shed 6 bases, with 7 bases lying between them. CDR3 coding DNA: TGTGCCAGCAGTTACCACTCTTCTGAAGCTTTCTTT. Its translation is CASSYHSSEAFF.

In its sample, this clonotype was seen a few times. V usage is TRBV6-6 and J usage is TRBJ1-4; TRBD1 might be the D (5 bases). This CDR3 region has 13 residues. The germline V and J ends were trimmed by 8 bases and 4 bases, with 11 bases remaining between them. Germline CDR1 reads MNHNY; CDR2 reads SVGAGI (reference sequence). CDR3 protein: CASGQGSNEKLFF. The CDR3 DNA is TGTGCCAGCGGGCAGGGTAGTAATGAAAAACTGTTTTTT.

V gene TRBV7-2 combines with J gene TRBJ1-2; TRBD1 is a possible D gene (6 bases). Germline CDR1 reads SGHTA; CDR2 reads FQGNSA. The CDR3 runs to 15 residues. The germline V and J ends were trimmed by 5 bases and 4 bases, with 17 bases remaining between them. In nucleotides, the CDR3 is TGTGCCAGCAGCGAAAACAGGGTCCTTCTCTATGGCTACACCTTC. As protein: CASSENRVLLYGYTF.

This clonotype has a handful of counts. The chain is built from TRBV6-6 and TRBJ2-7, with 8 bases aligning to TRBD1. The CDR3 loop spans 15 amino acids. After removal of 0 bases from V and 2 bases from J, the junction contained 3 bases not matched to a gene. The germline V gene encodes CDR1 MNHNY and CDR2 SVGAGI (reference sequence). The CDR3 region is CASSYSTGGTYEQYF. DNA for the CDR3: TGTGCCAGCAGTTACTCAACAGGGGGAACCTACGAGCAGTACTTC.

This clonotype occurred a few times. The gene calls are TRBV25-1 and TRBJ2-7; D is unresolved. Trimming removed 3 bases from V and 6 bases from J, with 12 bases in between. The CDR3 length is 13 residues. CDR1 and CDR2 (germline): MGHDK, SYGVNS. The CDR3 protein is CASSDSGLPEQYF. CDR3 bases: TGTGCCAGCAGTGATAGTGGCCTCCCCGAGCAGTACTTC.

This clonotype was seen a few times. The chain links TRBV6-1 to TRBJ2-1; no clear D. Germline CDR1 MNHNS, CDR2 SASEGT. This CDR3 is 12 amino acids long. Trimming left V 6 bases short and J 7 bases short, with 10 bases between. The CDR3 bases are TGTGCCAGCAGGACCCGGCGGAATGAGCAGTTCTTC. This gives the protein CASRTRRNEQFF.

V usage is TRBV5-5 and J usage is TRBJ2-1, with TRBD2 matching 8 bases. Germline assignment: CDR1 SGHKS and CDR2 YYEKEE (reference sequence). The CDR3 runs 17 residues. The junction had 13 bases not matched to a gene; V was cut back by 6 bases and J by 2 bases. The DNA for the CDR3 is TGTGCCAGCAAACTCGGGGAAGCGGGAGCTACCTACAATGAGCAGTTCTTC. Encoded protein: CASKLGEAGATYNEQFF.

The V call is TRBV5-3, the J call TRBJ1-1, with unresolved D. TRBV5-3 falls under the ORF class, with uncertain function. The CDR3 sequence is 15 residues long. V was shortened by 1 base and J by 1 base, with 11 bases between the two germline ends. This CDR3 reads CARSLSELWNTEAFF. CDR3 bases: TGTGCCAGAAGCTTGTCGGAGCTGTGGAACACTGAAGCTTTCTTT.

This chain joins TRBV20-1 and TRBJ2-7; 9 bases match TRBD2. The CDR3 totals 15 residues. Losses at the gene ends were 6 bases for V and 4 bases for J; bases not matched to a gene: 13. Germline V gives CDR1 DFQATT, CDR2 SNEGSKA (reference sequence). The CDR3 reads CSAVQRGGRGYEQYF. CDR3 nucleotides: TGCAGTGCAGTACAAAGGGGCGGGAGGGGATACGAGCAGTACTTC.

The V and J genes are TRBV6-1 and TRBJ1-1; D is undetermined. Germline V lookup: CDR1 MNHNS, CDR2 SASEGT. Trimming took 6 bases from V and 0 from J, leaving 17 bases between them. The CDR3 extends over 16 amino acids. The CDR3 DNA sequence: TGTGCCAGCAGCCCCTGGGGAGAGAAAGTGAACACTGAAGCTTTCTTT. This gives the protein CASSPWGEKVNTEAFF.

This chain uses TRBV4-1 with TRBJ2-7, with 10 bases fitting TRBD2. Germline V gene sequence: CDR1 MGHRA, CDR2 YSYEKL. The CDR3 has 15 amino acids. V was clipped by 2 bases and J by 7 bases; unmatched bases: 8. The CDR3 region is CASSQLAGAYGEQYF. The DNA of the CDR3 is TGCGCCAGCAGCCAACTAGCGGGGGCCTACGGAGAGCAGTACTTC.

This clonotype turned up a few times. The chain couples TRBV9 to TRBJ1-3; no firm D call. Germline V lookup: CDR1 SGDLS, CDR2 YYNGEE. This CDR3 comprises 15 residues. V was trimmed by 0 bases and J by 0 bases, leaving 7 bases between them. The CDR3 coding sequence is TGTGCCAGCAGCGTAGGGAGTATCTCTGGAAACACCATATATTTT. It translates to CASSVGSISGNTIYF.

This rearrangement joins TRBV5-5 to TRBJ1-2; TRBD1 might be the D (5 bases). This CDR3 is 14 amino acids long. Germline V lookup: CDR1 SGHKS, CDR2 YYEKEE (reference sequence). V gave up 0 bases and J gave up 8 bases, with 14 bases separating them. The CDR3, as DNA: TGTGCCAGCAGCTTGGGGAGGGGTTTAGGAGGCTACACCTTC. Its protein product is CASSLGRGLGGYTF.

This clonotype has only a few counts. V is TRBV15 and J is TRBJ1-4, with D possibly being TRBD1 (5 bases). Trimming took off 4 bases at V and 4 bases at J, with 13 bases between the two ends. The germline gives CDR1 LNHNV, CDR2 YYDKDF (reference sequence). The CDR3 is made up of 15 amino acids. Written as DNA, the CDR3 is TGTGCCACCAGCACCTTGGACGGGGGTAATGAAAAACTGTTTTTT. It is translated as CATSTLDGGNEKLFF.

The chain couples TRBV20-1 to TRBJ1-1, with 9 bases identical to TRBD1. In germline, CDR1 is DFQATT, CDR2 SNEGSKA (reference sequence). The CDR3 has 14 amino acids. V gave up 4 bases and J gave up 6 bases; unmatched junction bases: 9. The CDR3 region is CSAKVGQGLAEAFF. The DNA for the CDR3 is TGCAGTGCTAAAGTGGGACAGGGATTAGCTGAAGCTTTCTTT.

The CDR3 loop reads CATSREQWMGTGMSDTQYF. DNA of the CDR3: TGTGCCACCAGCAGAGAACAATGGATGGGGACAGGGATGTCAGATACGCAGTATTTT. The chain joins TRBV15 to TRBJ2-3; the match to TRBD1 covers 9 bases. Trimming took 0 bases from V and 4 from J; bases not matched to a gene: 14. The CDR3 is 19 amino acids. Germline assignment: CDR1 LNHNV and CDR2 YYDKDF (reference sequence).

The V call is TRBV9, the J call TRBJ2-2, with TRBD1 matching over 7 bases. V gave up 3 bases and J gave up 4 bases; unmatched junction bases: 12. The V gene's germline CDR1 is SGDLS and CDR2 YYNGEE. The CDR3 is made up of 17 amino acids. The CDR3, as DNA: TGTGCCAGCAGCGGGATTTCCGGGACAGCTTTCACCGGGGAGCTGTTTTTT. This codes for CASSGISGTAFTGELFF.